This T cell receptor (beta chain) originates from a study of tumor-infiltrating lymphocytes in primary liver carcinoma. About the research overall: These were node-negative, non-metastatic T1-T3 tumors of roughly 4 to 10 cm.

On this clonotype itself: Its antigen is not known. The junction and the germline gene differ at one end; a read error may be behind it.

Bulk tissue was left unsorted, and RNA and DNA were co-extracted from around 18-30 mg of it. Patients' primary liver carcinoma was surgically resected. With chronic HBV infection, the patients were also treatment-naive. Findings and limits, study-wide: The difference in top-250-clone fraction between tumors and blood was significant, favoring tumors (p = 0.039).

This CDR3 has 20 residues. The germline CDR1 and CDR2 sequences are SGHAT and FQNNGV. Total RNA (around 0.45 ug) served as template for TCR beta cDNA synthesis primed by a constant-region primer. Three nested multiplex PCR rounds of slightly modified ARM-PCR generated TCR beta libraries. Rounds one and two of PCR, each of roughly 11 cycles, were primed with TRBV1-TRBV30 forward primers and a C-beta reverse primer. TCRdb used MiXCR to reprocess the multiplex PCR reads, holding one entry per CDR3 protein. The table has tens of thousands of distinct CDR3 sequences, roughly 72% seen once. Source material: liver tumor tissue from sampling region 1. As for subset: tumor region T1, superior pole. The receptor's source is a man between 35 and 55 years old with primary liver carcinoma and hepatitis B virus infection. This chain links TRBV11-2 with TRBJ2-1, with TRBD2 matching 16 bases. This CDR3 is CASSLTGTSGREGGYDEEFF. CDR3 DNA: TGTGCCAGCAGCCTGACAGGGACTAGCGGGAGGGAGGGTGGGTACGATGAGGAGTTCTTC.